This TCR beta chain was captured in a study of a mutant IDH1 vaccine in newly diagnosed glioma. Study information: Radiotherapy, temozolomide, or both had been given previously, and both were given to most.

Of note for this clone: What it binds is unknown.

General observations from the study: Among all patients, vaccine-induced immune responses occurred in approximately 94%. Alterations occurring in top peripheral T cell clonotypes seemed unrelated to pseudoprogression.

Time point specified: baseline, week 1 (first vaccination visit). As for treatment: pre-vaccination baseline after standard-of-care therapy. Donors had new IDH1-mutant astrocytomas of WHO grade 3 or 4 (ATRX-lost). CDR1 and CDR2 from the germline V gene are MNHNY and SVGAGI (reference sequence). This CDR3 has 14 residues. After removal of 7 bases from V and 3 bases from J, the junction contained 3 bases not matched to a gene. Assay: immunoSEQ multiplex PCR; the TCRdb copy retains only in-frame clones and omits some. The sample carries 85,000 to 100,000 clones, around 90% recorded once. This specimen consisted of PBMCs, obtained from a glioma patient treated with radiotherapy, temozolomide or both. V usage is TRBV6-6 and J usage is TRBJ2-1, with 10 nucleotides matching TRBD2. This TCR was sampled from a woman aged 45 to 65 with glioma. The CDR3 sequence: CASNLAGVYNEQFF. CDR3 nucleotide sequence: TGTGCCAGCAACCTAGCGGGAGTCTACAATGAGCAGTTCTTC.